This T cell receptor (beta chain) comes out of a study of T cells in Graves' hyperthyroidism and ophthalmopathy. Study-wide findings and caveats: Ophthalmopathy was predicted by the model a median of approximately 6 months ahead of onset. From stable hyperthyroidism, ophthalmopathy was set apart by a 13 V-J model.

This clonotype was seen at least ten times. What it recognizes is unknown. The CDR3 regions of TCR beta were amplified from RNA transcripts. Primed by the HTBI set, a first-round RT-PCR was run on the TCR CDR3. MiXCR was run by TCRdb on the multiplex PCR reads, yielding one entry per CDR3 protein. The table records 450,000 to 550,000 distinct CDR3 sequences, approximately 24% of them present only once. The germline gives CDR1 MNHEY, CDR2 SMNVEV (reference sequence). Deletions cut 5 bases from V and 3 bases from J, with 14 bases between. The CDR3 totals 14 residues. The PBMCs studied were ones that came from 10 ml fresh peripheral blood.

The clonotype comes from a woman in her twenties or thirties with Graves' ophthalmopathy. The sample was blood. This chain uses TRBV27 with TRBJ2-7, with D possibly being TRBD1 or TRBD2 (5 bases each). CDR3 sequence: CASSATGPLYEQYF. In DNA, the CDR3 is TGTGCCAGCAGTGCCACGGGGCCGCTCTACGAGCAGTACTTC.